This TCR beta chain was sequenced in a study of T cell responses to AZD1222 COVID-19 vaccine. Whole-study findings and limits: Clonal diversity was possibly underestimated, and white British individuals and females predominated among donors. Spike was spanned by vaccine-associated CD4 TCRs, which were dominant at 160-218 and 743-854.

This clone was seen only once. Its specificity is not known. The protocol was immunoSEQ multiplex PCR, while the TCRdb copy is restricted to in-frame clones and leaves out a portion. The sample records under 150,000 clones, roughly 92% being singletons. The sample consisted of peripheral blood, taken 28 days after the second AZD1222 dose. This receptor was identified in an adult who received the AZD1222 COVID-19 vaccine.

The CDR3 coding sequence is TGTGCCAGTAGGGAGACAGGGTATGAGGATGGCTACACCTTC. Translated: CASRETGYEDGYTF. The chain couples TRBV19 to TRBJ1-2; 7 bases are shared with TRBD1. Trimming cost V 6 bases and J 6 bases; bases outside gene matches: 10. Looked up from germline, CDR1 is LNHDA and CDR2 is SQIVND (reference sequence). CDR3 length: 14 residues.